This entry features one TCR beta chain sequence. This entry comes from a study of blood T cells in healthy people across ages. The use of a sample-barcoded 5' primer and a J-beta primer mix characterized a second PCR of about 6 to 11 cycles. At least 2.5 million CDR3-containing paired-end reads were obtained per sample. TCRdb re-analysed the 5' RACE reads in MiXCR, keeping a single row per CDR3 protein. Of 650,000 to 1,000,000 distinct CDR3 sequences listed, about 46% are singletons. The specimen sequenced was blood. The sequence was collected from a man older than 75 in good health.

The CDR3: CASSSRALLGYAYF. In DNA, the CDR3 is TGTGCCAGCAGCTCACGGGCTCTGTTGGGATACGCGTATTTT. The chain couples TRBV7-2 to TRBJ2-3; D uncertain. Germline V gene sequence: CDR1 SGHTA, CDR2 FQGNSA. V was shortened by 4 bases and J by 14 bases, with 22 bases between the two germline ends. This CDR3 has 14 amino acids.